This TCR beta chain comes out of a study of identifying expanded T cells in peripheral blood. Some clones are missing from TCRdb's copy, which holds only in-frame ones; the method was immunoSEQ multiplex PCR. The table has 50,000 to 75,000 clones, about 87% seen once. Comments on this clone: Other DNA sequences within the sample encode an identical CDR3.

The receptor's source is a person between 18 and 75 years old in good health. The sequenced sample was blood.

The CDR3 region is CASSLGGYEQYF. CDR3 in DNA: TGCGCCAGCAGCTTGGGGGGATACGAGCAGTACTTC. The chain has TRBV5-1 and TRBJ2-7, with D unclear. Germline assignment: CDR1 SGHRS and CDR2 YFSETQ. V gave up 0 bases and J gave up 4 bases, with 5 bases separating them. The CDR3 covers 12 residues.